A single TCR beta chain is shown here with its context. TCRdb reprocessed the reads via MiXCR and lists one record per CDR3 protein. The data show under 850,000 distinct CDR3 sequences, approximately 40% seen once. V was clipped by 0 bases and J by 9 bases, with 18 bases between them. CDR1 is DFQATT, CDR2 SNEGSKA, per germline (reference sequence). The CDR3 is 15 residues long. This sample stems from a study of T cell repertoires in cytomegalovirus infection. Across the whole study: Public signatures in TCR beta pointed to CMV infection and matching HLA type.

The chain uses TRBV20-1 and TRBJ2-1; D is perhaps TRBD2 (6 bases). Sequencing was done on a sample of PBMCs. The origin of this receptor is a human donor in good health (CMV status not recorded). Some clones in this sample may be carry-over from other donors' samples. Here the CDR3 reads CSARESSGRQGEQFF. DNA for the CDR3: TGCAGTGCTAGAGAGAGTAGCGGAAGGCAGGGTGAGCAGTTCTTC.